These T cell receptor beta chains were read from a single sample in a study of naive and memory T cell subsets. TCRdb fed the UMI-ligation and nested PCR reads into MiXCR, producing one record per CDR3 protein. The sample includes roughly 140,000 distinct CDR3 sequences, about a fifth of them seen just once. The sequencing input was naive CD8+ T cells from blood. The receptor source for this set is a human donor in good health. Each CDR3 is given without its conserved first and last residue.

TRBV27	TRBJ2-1	ASSPFGTTTDNEQF
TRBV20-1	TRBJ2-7	SATGLAGVAYEQY
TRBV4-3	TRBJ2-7	ASSQDWSRRHLYYEQY
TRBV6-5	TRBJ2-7	ASSPRSEEEQY
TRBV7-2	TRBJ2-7	ASSPAFGYEQY
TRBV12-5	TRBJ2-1	ASGLVKTGGVVPNEQF
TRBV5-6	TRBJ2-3	ASSLERLAGVSSTDTQY
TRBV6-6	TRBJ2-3	ASVAEFTDTQY
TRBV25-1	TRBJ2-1	ASSDPGTYNEQF
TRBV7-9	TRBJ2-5	ASSFRVDQETQY
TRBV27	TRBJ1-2	ASSYTENYGYT
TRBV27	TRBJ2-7	ASSPITSVPTLEY
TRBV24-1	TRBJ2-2	ATSDNPGLAGTGELF
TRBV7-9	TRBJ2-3	ASSPLASGTLDTQY
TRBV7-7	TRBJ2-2	ASSSWNAGELF
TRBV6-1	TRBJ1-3	ASSEARGSGNTIY
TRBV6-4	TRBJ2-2	ASSDGQGTGELF
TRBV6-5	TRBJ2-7	ASSYSPLAGAYEQY
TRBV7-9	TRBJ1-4	ASAPGADEKLF
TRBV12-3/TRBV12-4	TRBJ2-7	ASSSLGTSGRGEQY
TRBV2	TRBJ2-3	ASGGGRAPDTQY
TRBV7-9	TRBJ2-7	ASSRQGYEQY
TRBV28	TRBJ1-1	ASSLYRERLLEAF
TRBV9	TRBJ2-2	ASSVDEATNTGELF
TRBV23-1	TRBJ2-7	ASSLTGTIPYEQY
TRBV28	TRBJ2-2	ASSLYGRATGELF
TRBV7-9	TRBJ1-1	ASSLGFGTEIEAF